Described below is a single T cell receptor (beta chain) sequence and its context. This clonotype appeared many times. The antigen it binds to is not known. The junction departs from the called germline gene at one end, perhaps through a read error. TCRdb lists the instrument as Illumina HiSeq 2000. TCR beta chain libraries were generated by multiplex PCR amplification. High-throughput sequencing was used to analyze the amplified TCR beta chain products. TCRdb reran the public reads through fastp at Q25 and MiXCR, keeping productive beta chains. Records with the same CDR3 protein are collapsed into one entry carrying the most frequent genes and DNA. The sample has fewer than 150,000 distinct CDR3 sequences on record, around 20% of them singletons. Clones ranked in the top ten supply around 2.2% of the sample. Lymph node samples came from the axillary draining lymph nodes of breast cancer patients. CDR1 and CDR2 were assigned from the germline V gene as KGHSH and LQKENI. The CDR3 measures 12 amino acids from cysteine to phenylalanine. Of the read, only the CDR3 DNA is kept; its 36 bases are in frame from base 1.

The data were obtained in a study of breast tumors, draining lymph nodes, adjacent tissues (TCRdb year 2016). Describing the broader study: The study compared TCR beta repertoires across tumor, adjacent nontumor tissue and axillary lymph nodes from breast cancer patients. The study aimed to assess the relationships and possible T-cell exchange between tumor, surrounding tissue and draining lymph node repertoires in human breast cancer. Overall results and qualifications from the work: The data were considered consistent with most tumor T cells being derived from the lymph node and subsequently expanding within tumor tissue. Tumors showed preferential V and J gene usage, and their T-cell repertoire diversity fell below that of lymph nodes yet above that of nontumor tissue. The study presented the conclusion that tumor T cells originate in lymph nodes as consistent with a hypothesis, not as something directly demonstrated. Tumor and nontumor tissue repertoires were found to be significantly more similar in luminal-like than in basal-like breast cancer.

Sequenced: axillary lymph node tissue. The chain links TRBV18 with TRBJ2-7; D gene: possibly TRBD2, on 5 matching bases. This TCR came from a female donor with breast cancer. Some clones in this sample may be carry-over from other donors' samples. The sequenced DNA: TGCGCCAGCAGCCCGGGGAGCTACGAGCAGTACTTC. It translates to CASSPGSYEQYF.